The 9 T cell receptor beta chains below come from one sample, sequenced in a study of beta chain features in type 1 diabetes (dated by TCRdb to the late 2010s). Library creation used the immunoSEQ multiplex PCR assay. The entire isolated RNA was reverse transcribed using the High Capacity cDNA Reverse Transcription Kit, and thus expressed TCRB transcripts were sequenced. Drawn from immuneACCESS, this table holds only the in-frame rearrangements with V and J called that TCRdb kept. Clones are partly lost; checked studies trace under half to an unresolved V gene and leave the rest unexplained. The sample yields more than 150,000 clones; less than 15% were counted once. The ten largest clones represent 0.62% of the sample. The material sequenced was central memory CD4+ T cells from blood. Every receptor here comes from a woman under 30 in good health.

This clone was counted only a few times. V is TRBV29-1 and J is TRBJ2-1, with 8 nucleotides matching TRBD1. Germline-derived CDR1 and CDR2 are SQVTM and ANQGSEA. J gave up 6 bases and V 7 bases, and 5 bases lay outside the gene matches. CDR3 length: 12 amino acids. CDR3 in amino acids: CSASGQVNEQFF. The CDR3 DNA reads TGCAGCGCCTCGGGACAGGTCAATGAGCAGTTCTTC.

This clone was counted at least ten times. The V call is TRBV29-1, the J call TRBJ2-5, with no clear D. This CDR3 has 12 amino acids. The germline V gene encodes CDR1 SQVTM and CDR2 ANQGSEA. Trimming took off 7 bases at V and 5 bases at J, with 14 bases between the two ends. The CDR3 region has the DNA TGCAGCGCTGGCGGCCGCGGCGAGACCCAGTACTTC. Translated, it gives CSAGGRGETQYF. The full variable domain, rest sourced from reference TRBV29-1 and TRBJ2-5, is SAVISQKPSRDICQRGTSLTIQCQVDSQVTMMFWYRQQPGQSLTLIATANQGSEATYESGFVIDKFPISRPNLTFSTLTVSNMSPEDSSIYLCSAGGRGETQYFGPGTRLLVL.

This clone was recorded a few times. CDR3 bases: TGTGCCAGCCGCCCTACCGGGACACGGGCTTACAATGAGCAGTTCTTC. It yields the protein CASRPTGTRAYNEQFF. J is TRBJ2-1 and V is TRBV7-2; D perhaps matches TRBD1 (6 bases). Trimming took 8 bases from V and 4 from J, leaving 21 bases between them. Germline V gene sequence: CDR1 SGHTA, CDR2 FQGNSA. The CDR3 has 16 residues.

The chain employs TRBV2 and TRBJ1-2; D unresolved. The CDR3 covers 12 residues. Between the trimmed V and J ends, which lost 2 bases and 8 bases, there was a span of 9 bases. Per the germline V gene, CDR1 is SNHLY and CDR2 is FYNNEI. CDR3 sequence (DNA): TGTGCCAGCAGTGAAATGGCGGGAGGCTACACCTTC. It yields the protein CASSEMAGGYTF. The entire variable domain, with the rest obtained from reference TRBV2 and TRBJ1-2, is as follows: EPEVTQTPSHQVTQMGQEVILRCVPISNHLYFYWYRQILGQKVEFLVSFYNNEISEKSEIFDDQFSVERPDGSNFTLKIRSTKLEDSAMYFCASSEMAGGYTFGSGTRLTVV.

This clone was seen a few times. The CDR3 here is CSAVGQAGDTQYF. CDR3 DNA sequence: TGCAGTGCTGTAGGGCAGGCGGGAGATACGCAGTATTTT. The chain has TRBV29-1 and TRBJ2-3; D may be TRBD2 (5 bases). Germline CDR1 is SQVTM and CDR2 is ANQGSEA. This CDR3 comprises 13 residues.

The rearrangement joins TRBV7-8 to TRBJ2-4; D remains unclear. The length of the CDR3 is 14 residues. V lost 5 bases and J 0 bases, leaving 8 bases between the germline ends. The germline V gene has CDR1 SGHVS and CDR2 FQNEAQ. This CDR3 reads CASSPPVAKNIQYF. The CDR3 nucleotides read TGTGCCAGCAGCCCGCCGGTAGCCAAAAACATTCAGTACTTC.

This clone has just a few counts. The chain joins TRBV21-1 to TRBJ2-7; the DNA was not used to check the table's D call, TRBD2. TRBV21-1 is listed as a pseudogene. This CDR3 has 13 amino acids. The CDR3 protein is CASSRSSGGEQYF. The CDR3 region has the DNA TGTGCCAGCAGCAGGTCGTCCGGAGGGGAGCAGTACTTC.

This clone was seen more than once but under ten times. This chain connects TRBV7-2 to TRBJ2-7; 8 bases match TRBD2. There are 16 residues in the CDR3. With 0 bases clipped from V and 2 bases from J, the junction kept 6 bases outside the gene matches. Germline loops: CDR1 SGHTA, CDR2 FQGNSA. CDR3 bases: TGTGCCAGCAGCTTAGCGGCTAGCGGGTCGACCTACGAGCAGTACTTC. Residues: CASSLAASGSTYEQYF.

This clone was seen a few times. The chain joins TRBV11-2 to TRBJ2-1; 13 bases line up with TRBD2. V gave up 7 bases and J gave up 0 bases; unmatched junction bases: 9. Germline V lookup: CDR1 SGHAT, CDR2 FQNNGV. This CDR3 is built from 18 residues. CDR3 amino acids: CASTPRTSGRSSYNEQFF. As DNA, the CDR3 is TGTGCCAGCACGCCCAGGACTAGCGGGAGAAGCTCCTACAATGAGCAGTTCTTC.